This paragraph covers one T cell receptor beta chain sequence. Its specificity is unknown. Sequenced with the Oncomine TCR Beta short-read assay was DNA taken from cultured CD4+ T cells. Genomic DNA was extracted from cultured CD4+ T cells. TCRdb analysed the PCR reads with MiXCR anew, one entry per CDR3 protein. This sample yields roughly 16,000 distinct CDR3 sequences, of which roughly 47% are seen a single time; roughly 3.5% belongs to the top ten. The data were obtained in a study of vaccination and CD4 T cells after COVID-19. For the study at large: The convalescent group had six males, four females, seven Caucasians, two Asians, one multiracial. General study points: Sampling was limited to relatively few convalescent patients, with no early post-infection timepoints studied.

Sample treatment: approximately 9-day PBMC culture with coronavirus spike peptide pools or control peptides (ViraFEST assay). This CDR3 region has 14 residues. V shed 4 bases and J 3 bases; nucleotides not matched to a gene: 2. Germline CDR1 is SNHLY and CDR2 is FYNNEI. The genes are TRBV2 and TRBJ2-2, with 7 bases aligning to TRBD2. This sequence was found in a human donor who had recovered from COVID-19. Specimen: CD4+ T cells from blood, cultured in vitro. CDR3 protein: CASSGGRDTGELFF. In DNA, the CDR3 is TGTGCCAGCAGTGGCGGGAGAGACACCGGGGAGCTGTTTTTT.